This TCR beta chain comes out of a study of OX40 agonist ivuxolimab in advanced cancers. This CDR3 region has 14 residues. The table came from immunoSEQ multiplex PCR; TCRdb's copy has only in-frame clones and leaves some out. The table has around 80,000 clones, 86% seen once. This sequence was found in an adult with an advanced solid tumor such as melanoma, head and neck, liver or kidney cancer. The chain uses TRBV7-5 and TRBJ2-1; the table gives TRBD1 as D, unverified against the DNA. TRBV7-5 is a listed pseudogene. The sequencing here drew on CD4+ or CD8+ T cells sorted from blood, taken in a trial of the OX40 agonist ivuxolimab. CDR3 region: CASSLSRQGNEQFF. CDR3 bases: TGTGCCAGCAGCCTTTCCCGACAGGGCAATGAGCAGTTCTTC.